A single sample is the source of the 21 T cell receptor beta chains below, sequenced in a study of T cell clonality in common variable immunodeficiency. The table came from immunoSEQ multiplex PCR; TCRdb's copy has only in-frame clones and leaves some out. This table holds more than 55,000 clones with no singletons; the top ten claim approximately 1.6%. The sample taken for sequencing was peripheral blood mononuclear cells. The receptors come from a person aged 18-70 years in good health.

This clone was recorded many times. This chain's CDR3 is CASSQVALAANTGELFF. The CDR3 bases that were read are TGCGCCAGCAGCCAGGTCGCTCTAGCTGCGAACACCGGGGAG. The chain combines TRBV4-1 with TRBJ2-2; D is perhaps TRBD2 (5 bases). Sequencing ends 3 residues short of the CDR3 end; the germline J gene provides the rest. In germline, CDR1 is MGHRA, CDR2 YSYEKL. The CDR3 consists of 17 residues. Trimming pared 3 bases from V and 0 bases from J, leaving 14 bases between.

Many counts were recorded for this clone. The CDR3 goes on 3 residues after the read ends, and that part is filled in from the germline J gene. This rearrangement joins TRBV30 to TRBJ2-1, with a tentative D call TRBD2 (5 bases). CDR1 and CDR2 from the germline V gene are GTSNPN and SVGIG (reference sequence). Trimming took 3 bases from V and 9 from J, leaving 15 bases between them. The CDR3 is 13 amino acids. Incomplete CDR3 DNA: TGTGCCTGGAGCAACGGGGTCGACGCTGAG. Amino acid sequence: CAWSNGVDAE. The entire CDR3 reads CAWSNGVDAEQFF.

The CDR3 sequence: CASSGPIQGDTEAFF. The CDR3 bases that were read are TGTGCCAGCAGCGGGCCTATACAGGGTGACACTGAA. The rearrangement links TRBV7-6 to TRBJ1-1, with D maybe TRBD1 (6 bases). Sequencing ends 3 residues short of the CDR3 end; the germline J gene provides the rest. Looked up from germline, CDR1 is SGHVS and CDR2 is FNYEAQ. V was shortened by 5 bases and J by 3 bases, with 16 bases between the two germline ends. The CDR3 covers 15 residues.

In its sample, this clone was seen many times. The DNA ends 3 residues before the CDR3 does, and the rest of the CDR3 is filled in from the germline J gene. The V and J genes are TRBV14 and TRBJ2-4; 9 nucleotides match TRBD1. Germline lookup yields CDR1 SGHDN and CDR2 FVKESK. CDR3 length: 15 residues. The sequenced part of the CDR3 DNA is TGTGCCAGCAGCCAAGAGGCCGGGACAGGGTTTAGT. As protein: CASSQEAGTGFS. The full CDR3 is CASSQEAGTGFSQYF.

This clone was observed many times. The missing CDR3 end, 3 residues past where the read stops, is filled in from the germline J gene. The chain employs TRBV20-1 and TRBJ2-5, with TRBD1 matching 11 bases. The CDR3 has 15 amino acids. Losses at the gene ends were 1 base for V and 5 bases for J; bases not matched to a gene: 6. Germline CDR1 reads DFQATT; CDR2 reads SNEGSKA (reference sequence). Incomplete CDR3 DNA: TGCAGTGCTAGAGCGTTGGGACAGGGGGGGGAGACC. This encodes CSARALGQGGET. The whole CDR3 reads CSARALGQGGETQYF.

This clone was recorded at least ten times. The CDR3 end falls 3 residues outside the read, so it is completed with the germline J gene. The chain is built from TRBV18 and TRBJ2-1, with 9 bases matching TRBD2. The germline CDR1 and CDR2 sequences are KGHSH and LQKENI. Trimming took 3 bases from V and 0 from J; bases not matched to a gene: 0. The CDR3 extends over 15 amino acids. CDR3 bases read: TGTGCCAGCTCACCGACTAGCGGCTCCTACAATGAG. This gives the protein CASSPTSGSYNE. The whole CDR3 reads CASSPTSGSYNEQFF.

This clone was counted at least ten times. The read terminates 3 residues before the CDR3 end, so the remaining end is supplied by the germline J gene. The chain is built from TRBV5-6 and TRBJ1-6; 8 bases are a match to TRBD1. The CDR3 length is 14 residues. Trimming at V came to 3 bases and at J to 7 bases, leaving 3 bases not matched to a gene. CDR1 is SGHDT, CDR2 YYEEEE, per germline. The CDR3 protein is CASSSTGGNSPLHF. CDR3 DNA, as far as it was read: TGTGCCAGCAGCTCAACAGGGGGGAATTCACCC.

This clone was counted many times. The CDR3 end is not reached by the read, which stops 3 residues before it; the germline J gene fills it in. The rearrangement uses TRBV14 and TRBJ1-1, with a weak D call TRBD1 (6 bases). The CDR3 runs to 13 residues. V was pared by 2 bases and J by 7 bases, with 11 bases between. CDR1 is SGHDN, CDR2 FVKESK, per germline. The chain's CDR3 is CASSQMEDSEAFF. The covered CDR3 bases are TGTGCCAGCAGCCAAATGGAGGACAGTGAA.

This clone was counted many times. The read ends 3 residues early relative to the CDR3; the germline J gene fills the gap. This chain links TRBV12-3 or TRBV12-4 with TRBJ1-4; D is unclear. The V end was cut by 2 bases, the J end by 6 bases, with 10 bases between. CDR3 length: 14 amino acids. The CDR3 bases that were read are TGTGCCAGCAGTTTAAGGGTCAAATATGAAAAA. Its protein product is CASSLRVKYEK. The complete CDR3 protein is CASSLRVKYEKLFF.

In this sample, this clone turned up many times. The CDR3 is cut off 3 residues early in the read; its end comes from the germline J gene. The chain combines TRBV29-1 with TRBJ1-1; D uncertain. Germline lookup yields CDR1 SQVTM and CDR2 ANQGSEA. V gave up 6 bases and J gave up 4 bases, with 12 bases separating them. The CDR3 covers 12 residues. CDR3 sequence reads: CSVERVGTEAFF. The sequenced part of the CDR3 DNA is TGCAGCGTAGAACGGGTGGGCACTGAA.

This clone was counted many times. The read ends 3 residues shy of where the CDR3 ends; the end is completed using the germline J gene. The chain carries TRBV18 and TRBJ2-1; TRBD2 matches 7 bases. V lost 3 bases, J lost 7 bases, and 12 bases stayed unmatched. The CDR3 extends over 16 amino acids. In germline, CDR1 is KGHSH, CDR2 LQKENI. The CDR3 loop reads CASSPKTSVRTNEQFF. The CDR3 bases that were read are TGTGCCAGCTCACCCAAAACTAGCGTACGCACTAATGAG.

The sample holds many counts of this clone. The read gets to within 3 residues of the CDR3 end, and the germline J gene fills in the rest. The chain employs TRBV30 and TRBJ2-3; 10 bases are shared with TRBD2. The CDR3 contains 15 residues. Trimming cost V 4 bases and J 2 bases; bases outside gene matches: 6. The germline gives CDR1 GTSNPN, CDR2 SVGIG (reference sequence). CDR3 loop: CAWTSGSSNTDTQYF. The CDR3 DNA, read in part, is TGTGCCTGGACTAGCGGGAGCTCTAACACAGATACG.

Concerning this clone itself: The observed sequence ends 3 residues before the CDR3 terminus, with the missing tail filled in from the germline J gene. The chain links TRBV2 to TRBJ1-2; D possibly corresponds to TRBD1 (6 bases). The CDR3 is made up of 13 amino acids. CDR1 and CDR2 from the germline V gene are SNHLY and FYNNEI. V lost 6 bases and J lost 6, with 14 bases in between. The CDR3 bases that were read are TGTGCCAGCAGAGCCCCAGGGGAAGATGGC. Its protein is CASRAPGEDG. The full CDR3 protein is CASRAPGEDGYTF.

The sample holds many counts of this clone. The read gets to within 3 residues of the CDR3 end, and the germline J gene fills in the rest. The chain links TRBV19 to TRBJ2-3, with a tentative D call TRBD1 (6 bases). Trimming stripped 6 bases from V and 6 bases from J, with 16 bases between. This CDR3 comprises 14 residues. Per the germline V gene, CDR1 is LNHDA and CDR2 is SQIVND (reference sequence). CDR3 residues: CASSPRGTGDTQYF. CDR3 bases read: TGTGCCAGTAGCCCTAGGGGGACCGGGGATACG.

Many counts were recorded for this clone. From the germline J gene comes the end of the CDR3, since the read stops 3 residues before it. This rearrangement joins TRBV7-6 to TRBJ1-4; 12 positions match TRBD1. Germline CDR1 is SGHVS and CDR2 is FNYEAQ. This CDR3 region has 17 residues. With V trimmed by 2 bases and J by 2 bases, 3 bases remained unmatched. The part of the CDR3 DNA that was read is TGTGCCAGCAGCTTAACGGGACAGGGGGCGACTAATGAAAAA. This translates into CASSLTGQGATNEK. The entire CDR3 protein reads CASSLTGQGATNEKLFF.

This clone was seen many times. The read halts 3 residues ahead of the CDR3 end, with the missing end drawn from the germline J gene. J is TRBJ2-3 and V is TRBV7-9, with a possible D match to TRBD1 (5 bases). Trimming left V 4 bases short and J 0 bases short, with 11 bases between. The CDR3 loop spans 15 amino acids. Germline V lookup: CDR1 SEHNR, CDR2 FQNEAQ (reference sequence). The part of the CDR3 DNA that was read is TGTGCCAGCAGCTCCGGAACAGGCAGCACAGATACG. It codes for CASSSGTGSTDT. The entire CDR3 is CASSSGTGSTDTQYF.

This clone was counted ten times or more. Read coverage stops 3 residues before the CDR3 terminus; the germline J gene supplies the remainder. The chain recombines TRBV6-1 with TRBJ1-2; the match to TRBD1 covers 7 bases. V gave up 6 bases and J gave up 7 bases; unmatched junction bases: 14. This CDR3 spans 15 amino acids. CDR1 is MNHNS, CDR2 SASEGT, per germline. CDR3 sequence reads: CASSELPGGRSGYTF. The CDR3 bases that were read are TGTGCCAGCAGCGAACTTCCAGGGGGAAGGAGTGGC.

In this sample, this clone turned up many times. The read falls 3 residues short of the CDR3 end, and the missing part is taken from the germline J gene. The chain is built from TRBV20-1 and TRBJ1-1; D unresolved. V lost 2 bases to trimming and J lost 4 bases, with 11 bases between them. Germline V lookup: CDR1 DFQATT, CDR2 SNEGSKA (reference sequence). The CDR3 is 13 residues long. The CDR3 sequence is CSARLVGFTEAFF. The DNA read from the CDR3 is TGCAGTGCTAGATTAGTAGGGTTCACTGAA.

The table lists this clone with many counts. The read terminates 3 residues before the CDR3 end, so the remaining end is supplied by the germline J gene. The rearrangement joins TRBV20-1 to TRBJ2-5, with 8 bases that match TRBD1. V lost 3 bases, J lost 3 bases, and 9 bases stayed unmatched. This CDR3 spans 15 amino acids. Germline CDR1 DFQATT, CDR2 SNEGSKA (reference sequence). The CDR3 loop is CSARPTGEVEETQYF. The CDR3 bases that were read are TGCAGTGCTAGGCCGACAGGGGAGGTTGAAGAGACC.

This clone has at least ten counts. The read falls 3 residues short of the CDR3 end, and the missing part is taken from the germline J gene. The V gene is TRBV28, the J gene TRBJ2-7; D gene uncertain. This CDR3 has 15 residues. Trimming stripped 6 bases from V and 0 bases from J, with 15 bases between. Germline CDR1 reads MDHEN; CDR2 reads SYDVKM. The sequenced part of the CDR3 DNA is TGTGCCAGCAGCCCACTTGAGTTTACCTCCTACGAG. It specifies CASSPLEFTSYE. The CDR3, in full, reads CASSPLEFTSYEQYF. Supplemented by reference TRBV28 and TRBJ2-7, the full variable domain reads DVKVTQSSRYLVKRTGEKVFLECVQDMDHENMFWYRQDPGLGLRLIYFSYDVKMKEKGDIPEGYSVSREKKERFSLILESASTNQTSMYLCASSPLEFTSYEQYFGPGTRLTVT.

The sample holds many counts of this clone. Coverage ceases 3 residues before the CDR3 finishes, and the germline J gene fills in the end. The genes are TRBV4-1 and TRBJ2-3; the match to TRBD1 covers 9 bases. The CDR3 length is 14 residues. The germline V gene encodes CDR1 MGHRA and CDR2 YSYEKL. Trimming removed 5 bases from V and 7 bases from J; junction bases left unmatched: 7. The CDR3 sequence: CASSWDRAAYTQYF. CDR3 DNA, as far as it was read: TGCGCCAGCAGCTGGGACAGGGCGGCCTATACG.